A single sample is the source of the 15 T cell receptor beta chains below, sequenced in a study of cytomegalovirus exposure and HLA in healthy donors. TCRdb keeps only in-frame clones here, not all; method: immunoSEQ multiplex PCR. The table has 150,000 to 200,000 clones, nearly 90% seen once. Source material: PBMCs. These receptors were taken from a woman between 18 and 29 years old in good health and CMV-seropositive.

The chain carries TRBV28 and TRBJ1-1; 7 bases are a match to TRBD1. Germline CDR1 MDHEN, CDR2 SYDVKM. This CDR3 has 15 amino acids. V dropped 4 bases and J dropped 5; count of bases not matched to a gene: 10. CDR3 in amino acids: CASSSSSTGLTEAFF. DNA of the CDR3: TGTGCCAGCAGTTCCTCATCGACAGGGTTGACTGAAGCTTTCTTT.

The J gene is TRBJ1-1, the V gene TRBV29-1; tentatively, D is TRBD1 (6 bases). Trimming removed 1 base from V and 8 bases from J, with 17 bases in between. Germline loops: CDR1 SQVTM, CDR2 ANQGSEA. This CDR3 comprises 14 residues. This CDR3 is CSVEGTEDSPEAFF. CDR3 sequence (DNA): TGCAGCGTTGAAGGGACAGAAGACTCACCCGAAGCTTTCTTT.

The chain recombines TRBV19 with TRBJ2-1, with 11 bases lining up with TRBD2. Germline CDR1 and CDR2: LNHDA and SQIVND (reference sequence). This CDR3 has 18 amino acids. Germline trimming cut 3 bases from V and 10 bases from J; bases unmatched to any gene: 17. In DNA, the CDR3 is TGTGCCAGTAGTATGCTGGAGGGGAGGCTAGCGGGAGGTTGGGAGCAGTTCTTC. This translates into CASSMLEGRLAGGWEQFF.

The chain uses TRBV5-1 and TRBJ2-1; no clear D. Germline CDR1 SGHRS, CDR2 YFSETQ. The CDR3 is 11 amino acids. V was pared by 4 bases and J by 4 bases, with 3 bases between. CDR3 in DNA: TGCGCCAGCAGCCTTTACAATGAGCAGTTCTTC. Translating gives CASSLYNEQFF.

The chain employs TRBV10-2 and TRBJ1-2, with D possibly being TRBD1 (6 bases). Looked up from germline, CDR1 is WSHSY and CDR2 is SAAADI. The germline V and J ends were trimmed by 3 bases and 6 bases, with 11 bases remaining between them. There are 13 residues in the CDR3. The CDR3 protein is CASSDRGWDGYTF. CDR3 DNA: TGCGCCAGCAGTGACAGGGGATGGGATGGCTACACCTTC.

The sample holds one count of this clone. The chain carries TRBV27 and TRBJ1-2, with 8 nucleotides matching TRBD1. Losses at the gene ends were 6 bases for V and 6 bases for J; bases not matched to a gene: 6. Germline V lookup: CDR1 MNHEY, CDR2 SMNVEV (reference sequence). The CDR3 spans 13 residues. CDR3 in amino acids: CASSEQGGDGYTF. The CDR3 bases are TGTGCCAGCAGCGAACAGGGGGGTGATGGCTACACCTTC.

This clone has just one count. CDR3 nucleotide sequence: TGTGCCAGTAGCGGAACGACAGCAGGGGGGAGCAATCAGCCCCAGCATTTT. It translates to CASSGTTAGGSNQPQHF. This chain links TRBV19 with TRBJ1-5; 7 bases match TRBD1. There are 17 residues in the CDR3. Germline V lookup: CDR1 LNHDA, CDR2 SQIVND (reference sequence). J gave up 1 base and V 6 bases, and 12 bases lay outside the gene matches.

J is TRBJ2-1 and V is TRBV2, with D possibly TRBD1 on 6 matching bases. The CDR3 runs 13 residues. CDR1 and CDR2 (germline): SNHLY, FYNNEI. V lost 7 bases and J 7 bases, leaving 14 bases between the germline ends. The CDR3 is CASMRQVLNEQFF. The CDR3 DNA reads as TGTGCCAGCATGAGACAGGTGCTGAATGAGCAGTTCTTC.

The V and J genes are TRBV9 and TRBJ2-2; TRBD2 is a possible D gene (6 bases). Germline V gene data show CDR1 as SGDLS and CDR2 as YYNGEE. V was clipped by 3 bases and J by 6 bases, with 21 bases between them. The CDR3 runs to 17 residues. CDR3 coding DNA: TGTGCCAGCAGCGCACTCCCCGGGAGCCCCATCGCCGGGGAGCTGTTTTTT. Residues: CASSALPGSPIAGELFF.

J is TRBJ2-3 and V is TRBV11-2; weak D call: TRBD2 (6 bases). The V gene's germline CDR1 is SGHAT and CDR2 FQNNGV. V was trimmed by 5 bases and J by 2 bases, leaving 11 bases between them. CDR3 length: 14 amino acids. CDR3 loop: CASSRGAATDTQYF. CDR3 in DNA: TGTGCCAGCAGCCGCGGGGCAGCCACAGATACGCAGTATTTT.

The chain combines TRBV6-6 with TRBJ2-7; D might be TRBD2 (6 bases). The V end was cut by 6 bases, the J end by 6 bases, with 18 bases between. The CDR3 consists of 14 residues. Germline V gene data show CDR1 as MNHNY and CDR2 as SVGAGI (reference sequence). For the CDR3, the DNA is TGTGCCAGCAGCCTCGCCGGGGGAGCCGGCGAGCAGTACTTC. Amino acid sequence: CASSLAGGAGEQYF.

The rearrangement links TRBV10-1 to TRBJ2-7, with no clear D. V lost 0 bases to trimming and J lost 3 bases, with 6 bases between them. This CDR3 has 13 amino acids. Germline lookup yields CDR1 WNHNN and CDR2 SYGVQD (reference sequence). CDR3 nucleotides: TGCGCCAGCAGTGAGTCCCCGGGCTACGAGCAGTACTTC. It encodes CASSESPGYEQYF.

This sequence joins TRBV4-3 and TRBJ1-2; a weak D match, TRBD1 (5 bases). CDR3 size: 14 residues. From germline, CDR1 is LGHNA and CDR2 YSLEER. The germline V and J ends were trimmed by 0 bases and 8 bases, with 13 bases remaining between them. The chain's CDR3 is CASSQDAGRSGYTF. The CDR3 DNA reads TGCGCCAGCAGCCAAGATGCAGGGAGGAGCGGCTACACCTTC.

The gene calls are TRBV2 and TRBJ1-5; 9 nucleotides agree with TRBD1. Per the germline V gene, CDR1 is SNHLY and CDR2 is FYNNEI. The CDR3 is 16 amino acids. J was trimmed by 7 bases and V by 5 bases; bases with no gene match: 12. CDR3 in amino acids: CASSYLRTGASQPQHF. CDR3 sequence (DNA): TGTGCCAGCAGTTACCTTCGGACAGGGGCAAGCCAGCCCCAGCATTTT. The full variable domain, in which reference TRBV2 and TRBJ1-5 provide the parts outside the CDR3, is EPEVTQTPSHQVTQMGQEVILRCVPISNHLYFYWYRQILGQKVEFLVSFYNNEISEKSEIFDDQFSVERPDGSNFTLKIRSTKLEDSAMYFCASSYLRTGASQPQHFGDGTRLSIL.

This sequence joins TRBV5-1 and TRBJ1-1; 7 bases are a match to TRBD1. Trimming cost V 4 bases and J 1 base; bases outside gene matches: 4. The CDR3 covers 14 residues. The V gene's germline CDR1 is SGHRS and CDR2 YFSETQ. The CDR3 reads CASSVQGENTEAFF. Here the CDR3 DNA reads TGCGCCAGCAGCGTTCAGGGGGAGAACACTGAAGCTTTCTTT.